These T cell receptor beta chains were read from a single sample in a study of spatial heterogeneity in lung cancer. MiXCR, run by TCRdb on the 5' RACE reads, gives a single entry per CDR3 protein. The profile shows 2,000 to 3,000 distinct CDR3 sequences, roughly 13% of them singletons. The source was PBMCs, collected at surgery. Receptors originate from a male donor with early-stage non-small cell lung cancer. CDR3s include the opening cysteine and the closing phenylalanine or tryptophan. Each record gives: D gene, J gene, V gene, clone size, CDR3 DNA, CDR3 protein. D genes are given only for firm matches. A clone size is listed for some rows: how often the clone was seen (once, few, many), or a class if it is expanded.

>NA|TRBJ1-3|TRBV28|many
TGTGCCAGCAGTTTTGGGCTCTCTGGAAACACCATATATTTT
CASSFGLSGNTIYF
>TRBD2|TRBJ2-7|TRBV18|many
TGTGCCAGCTCACCCACTAGCGGGAGCGACGAGCAGTACTTC
CASSPTSGSDEQYF
>TRBD2|TRBJ2-1|TRBV7-8|many
TGTGCCAGCAGCCTTAGGCTAGCGGGAGGGCCGCATGAGCAGTTCTTC
CASSLRLAGGPHEQFF
>NA|TRBJ2-3|TRBV20-1|NA
TGCAGTGCTCAATCCGGGCCCCCCACAGATACGCAGTATTTT
CSAQSGPPTDTQYF
>TRBD2|TRBJ2-3|TRBV25-1|few
TGTGCCAGCGGCGTTGGAGCGGGGGATACAGATACGCAGTATTTT
CASGVGAGDTDTQYF
>TRBD2|TRBJ2-1|TRBV15|medium-sized
TGTGCCACCTCCCGAATTAGCGGGGTGGGGAATGAGCAGTTCTTC
CATSRISGVGNEQFF
>TRBD2|TRBJ2-1|TRBV11-3|medium-sized
TGTGCCAGCAGTCAGACTAGCGGGAGCTACAATGAGCAGTTCTTC
CASSQTSGSYNEQFF
>TRBD2|TRBJ2-1|TRBV7-2|NA
TGTGCCAGCAGCCCCGCCGGGAGCGGGGGGAATGAGCAGTTCTTC
CASSPAGSGGNEQFF
>NA|TRBJ2-7|TRBV28|many
TGTGCCAGCAGTTCGGGGCTAGACTACGAGCAGTACTTC
CASSSGLDYEQYF
>NA|TRBJ1-5|TRBV27|medium-sized
TGTGCCAGCAGGGGGGGGTCTAATAGCAATCAGCCCCAGCATTTT
CASRGGSNSNQPQHF
>TRBD2|TRBJ2-5|TRBV11-2|many
TGTGCCAGCAGCCCGACGGGGCGCGGGAGTATTGGAGAGACCCAGTACTTC
CASSPTGRGSIGETQYF
>NA|TRBJ2-2|TRBV27|many
TGTGCCAGCAGTTTCAGGCTCGGGGAGCTGTTTTTT
CASSFRLGELFF
>TRBD2|TRBJ2-3|TRBV10-3|few
TGTGCCATCAGTGAGTCGACTAGCTCGAGCACAGATACGCAGTATTTT
CAISESTSSSTDTQYF
>NA|TRBJ2-7|TRBV3-1|medium-sized
TGTGCCAGCAGCCAAGTCCCAGGAGCCTACGAGCAGTACTTC
CASSQVPGAYEQYF
>TRBD1|TRBJ1-6|TRBV2|NA
TGTGCCAGCAGCGTACAGGGGCGAAATTCACCCCTCCACTTT
CASSVQGRNSPLHF
>TRBD1|TRBJ2-3|TRBV5-1|many
TGCGCCAGCAGCTTCGGGACAGGTGGAGGAAATACGCAGTATTTT
CASSFGTGGGNTQYF
>NA|TRBJ2-3|TRBV7-9|medium-sized
TGTGCCAGCAGCTTGGCCTCTGGGAGCACAGATACGCAGTATTTT
CASSLASGSTDTQYF
>NA|TRBJ2-3|TRBV20-1|many
TGCAGTGCTAGATCTGCCGATACGCAGTATTTT
CSARSADTQYF
>NA|TRBJ2-1|TRBV20-1|medium-sized
TGCAGTGCTGAGAGACAGGCATCCTACAATGAGCAGTTCTTC
CSAERQASYNEQFF
>TRBD1|TRBJ2-5|TRBV28|many
TGTGCCAGCAGCTTTGACGTCGGACAGGGGGACCTTTCCCAGTACTTC
CASSFDVGQGDLSQYF
>TRBD1|TRBJ2-1|TRBV20-1|medium-sized
TGCAGTGCTAGACCTTCTGGGGACAGGGAGGGGAATGAGCAGTTCTTC
CSARPSGDREGNEQFF
>NA|TRBJ1-2|TRBV20-1|many
TGCAGTCCGGGGGGGATCGGCCCTAAGGGCTACACCTTC
CSPGGIGPKGYTF
>NA|TRBJ2-7|TRBV23-1|medium-sized
TGCGCCAGCAGCCTACGTCCCAAGGAGACAAGCCTCTACGAGCAGTACTTC
CASSLRPKETSLYEQYF
>TRBD2|TRBJ2-1|TRBV7-9|many
TGTGCCAGCAGCTCGGGACTAGCGGGGAAACGGTACAATGAGCAGTTCTTC
CASSSGLAGKRYNEQFF
>NA|TRBJ2-6|TRBV5-4|many
TGTGCCAGCAGACCCTCCTACTCTGGGGCCAACGTCCTGACTTTC
CASRPSYSGANVLTF
>NA|TRBJ2-7|TRBV7-3|many
TGTGCCAGCAGCTTATCTAGCTCCTACGAGCAGTACTTC
CASSLSSSYEQYF
>NA|TRBJ2-7|TRBV7-9|NA
TGTGCCAGCAGAAGTACGGACGGATCCCCCACCTACGAGCAGTACTTC
CASRSTDGSPTYEQYF
>NA|TRBJ2-7|TRBV20-1|medium-sized
TGCAGTGCTAGAGATCCCGCTAGCGAGGCCTACGAGCAGTACTTC
CSARDPASEAYEQYF
>TRBD1|TRBJ2-1|TRBV11-2|many
TGTGCCAGCAGCCAGGGACAGGTCTACAATGAGCAGTTCTTC
CASSQGQVYNEQFF
>NA|TRBJ2-2|TRBV11-3|many
TGTGCCAGCAGCTTAGGGTTCACCGGGGAGCTGTTTTTT
CASSLGFTGELFF
>NA|TRBJ2-1|TRBV20-1|many
TGCAGTGCTAGCTCTGGTAATGAGCAGTTCTTC
CSASSGNEQFF
>NA|TRBJ1-2|TRBV3-1|many
TGTGCCAGCAGCCAAGATCTGGTTCGACAGGAACTCCCCCCCTCCTATGGCTACACCTTC
CASSQDLVRQELPPSYGYTF
>NA|TRBJ2-7|TRBV28|many
TGTGCCAGCGGGGATGAGCAGTACTTC
CASGDEQYF
>NA|TRBJ1-1|TRBV5-1|few
TGCGCCAGCAGTTCCGACAGGACCAACACTGAAGCTTTCTTT
CASSSDRTNTEAFF
>NA|TRBJ2-1|TRBV5-1|few
TGCGCCAGCAGCCCCAGGGCGAACAACAATGAGCAGTTCTTC
CASSPRANNNEQFF
>NA|TRBJ1-1|TRBV28|many
TGTGCCAGCACCATAAGGCGGGGGGTGAACACTGAAGCTTTCTTT
CASTIRRGVNTEAFF
>TRBD1|TRBJ2-7|TRBV15|many
TGTGCCACCAGCAGCCGGGACAGAGATTCCTACGAGCAGTACTTC
CATSSRDRDSYEQYF
>TRBD1|TRBJ1-2|TRBV5-4|few
TGTGCCAGCAGCCCAAGGGACAGGCCTAACTATGGCTACACCTTC
CASSPRDRPNYGYTF
>NA|TRBJ2-7|TRBV23-1|NA
TGCGCCAGCAGTCATCCCCACCCCCGGGGAACTAGGTACGAGCAGTACTTC
CASSHPHPRGTRYEQYF
>NA|TRBJ1-2|TRBV2|medium-sized
TGTGCCAGCAGTGGAAGGGCCATCTATGGCTACACCTTC
CASSGRAIYGYTF
>NA|TRBJ2-3|TRBV27|many
TGTGCCAGCAGTTGGCGGGAACGGGACACAGATACGCAGTATTTT
CASSWRERDTDTQYF
>NA|TRBJ2-7|TRBV27|medium-sized
TGTGCCAGCAGCCCCAAGGGGTCCTCCTACGAGCAGTACTTC
CASSPKGSSYEQYF
>NA|TRBJ2-7|TRBV23-1|NA
TGCGCCAGCAGTCAATCGGCAAACAAAGGAGGGATCTACGAGCAGTACTTC
CASSQSANKGGIYEQYF
>TRBD1|TRBJ1-2|TRBV29-1|medium-sized
TGCAGCGCCGGGGAGCAGGGGGAGGGCTACACCTTC
CSAGEQGEGYTF
>TRBD1|TRBJ1-5|TRBV6-2/TRBV6-3|NA
TGTGCCAGCAGACTCCCGGGACAGGGGGTTCAGCCCCAGCATTTT
CASRLPGQGVQPQHF
>NA|TRBJ2-7|TRBV10-3|many
TGTGCCATCAGTGCGGAAGGGGGGCGACGCTACGAGCAGTACTTC
CAISAEGGRRYEQYF
>TRBD2|TRBJ2-1|TRBV7-8|NA
TGTGCCAGCAGCTTAGTTAGCGGGAGGTTCGATGAGCAGTTCTTC
CASSLVSGRFDEQFF
>NA|TRBJ2-4|TRBV11-2|few
TGTGCCAGCAGCCCAGAGTTAGCCAAAAACATTCAGTACTTC
CASSPELAKNIQYF
>NA|TRBJ1-5|TRBV28|many
TGTGCCAGCAAACCTCAGGGGCGAGTTAATCAGCCCCAGCATTTT
CASKPQGRVNQPQHF
>NA|TRBJ2-6|TRBV5-4|NA
TGTGCCAGCAGTCTGGGCAGATCCTCTGGGGCCAACGTCCTGACTTTC
CASSLGRSSGANVLTF